These 15 T cell receptor beta chains share one sample of origin, sequenced in a study of T-cell reconstitution after alpha-beta-depleted transplantation in children. For TCRbeta, the library was prepared with unique molecular identifiers. TCRdb fed the PCR reads into MiXCR, producing one record per CDR3 protein. The sample yields under 350,000 distinct CDR3 sequences, 9.9% seen once. The input for sequencing was PBMCs from the stem cell graft donor, taken from the stem cell graft. Receptor source: a human donor who donated a stem cell graft to a child with SCID.

The rearrangement joins TRBV20-1 to TRBJ1-1, with 7 nucleotides matching TRBD1. Germline assignment: CDR1 DFQATT and CDR2 SNEGSKA (reference sequence). The CDR3 has 14 amino acids. V was pared by 6 bases and J by 5 bases, with 12 bases of the junction left unmatched. The CDR3, as DNA: TGCAGTGCCCCAGACAGGGTCGGTAGGACTGAAGCTTTCTTT. This codes for CSAPDRVGRTEAFF.

Here the CDR3 DNA reads TGTGCCACCAGCAGATCGGGAGGAGTCTCGGCCTATGGCTACACCTTC. This translates into CATSRSGGVSAYGYTF. The V call is TRBV15, the J call TRBJ1-2; D is ambiguous. V was cut by 2 bases and J by 4 bases, with 17 bases left in between. This CDR3 spans 16 amino acids. Germline V gene sequence: CDR1 LNHNV, CDR2 YYDKDF (reference sequence).

This clonotype was counted many times. The chain uses TRBV25-1 and TRBJ2-7; 7 bases are shared with TRBD1. Germline values: CDR1 MGHDK, CDR2 SYGVNS. Unmatched junction bases numbered 8, after V lost 3 bases and J lost 3 bases. The CDR3 has 15 residues. DNA of the CDR3: TGTGCCAGCAGTGATGCGAACAGGGGTATCTACGAGCAGTACTTC. Its protein is CASSDANRGIYEQYF.

This clonotype came up a few times. CDR3 sequence (DNA): TGTGCCAGCAGCGACGACTCTAGCGGGGGAAGCAATGAGCAGTTCTTC. Residues: CASSDDSSGGSNEQFF. The chain couples TRBV3-1 to TRBJ2-1; 10 positions match TRBD2. This CDR3 comprises 16 residues. V lost 5 bases, J lost 6 bases, and 10 bases stayed unmatched. CDR1 is LGHDT, CDR2 YNNKEL, per germline (reference sequence).

A few counts support this clonotype. The rearrangement uses TRBV12-3 or TRBV12-4 and TRBJ2-7, with D uncertain. The CDR3 extends over 14 amino acids. Trimming took 1 base from V and 0 from J, leaving 7 bases between them. This chain's CDR3 is CASSLGDPSYEQYF. The CDR3 nucleotides are TGTGCCAGCAGTTTAGGTGATCCCTCCTACGAGCAGTACTTC.

This clonotype was seen repeatedly, ten times or more. The CDR3 region is CASSTGQGAETQYF. The DNA for the CDR3 is TGCGCCAGCAGCACCGGACAGGGTGCGGAGACCCAGTACTTC. This sequence joins TRBV5-1 and TRBJ2-5; the match to TRBD1 covers 8 bases. This CDR3 is built from 14 residues. The V gene end was trimmed by 4 bases and the J gene end by 5 bases; junction bases not matched to a gene: 7. Germline V gives CDR1 SGHRS, CDR2 YFSETQ.

This rearrangement joins TRBV7-3 to TRBJ2-2; TRBD2 might be the D (6 bases). Germline V gene sequence: CDR1 SGHTA, CDR2 FQGTGA. The CDR3 is 15 residues long. V lost 5 bases and J 5 bases, leaving 15 bases between the germline ends. CDR3 DNA: TGTGCCAGCAGCCCCCAGGGACTTAGGACCGGGGAGCTGTTTTTT. It is translated as CASSPQGLRTGELFF.

This clonotype was counted many times. The gene calls are TRBV10-3 and TRBJ2-7; D is unclear. The CDR3 has 13 amino acids. CDR1 is ENHRY, CDR2 SYGVKD, per germline. Trimming took off 11 bases at V and 0 bases at J, with 14 bases between the two ends. CDR3 residues: CASKDQDSYEQYF. CDR3 in DNA: TGTGCCTCTAAGGACCAGGACTCCTACGAGCAGTACTTC.

This clonotype is labeled as medium-sized. This CDR3 reads CASTFFESGNTIYF. CDR3 coding DNA: TGTGCCAGCACCTTCTTTGAATCTGGAAACACCATATATTTT. The chain couples TRBV12-3 or TRBV12-4 to TRBJ1-3; no definite D call. Trimming shortened V by 7 bases and J by 1 base, and 11 bases separated the two germline ends. The CDR3 has 14 amino acids.

The CDR3 region has the DNA TGTGCCAGCAGTTCTACCATAATTGAAGCTTTCTTT. Translation: CASSSTIIEAFF. The chain carries TRBV12-3 or TRBV12-4 and TRBJ1-1; D remains unclear. With 4 bases removed from V and 7 bases from J, the gap between germline ends came to 10 bases. This CDR3 contains 12 residues.

The J gene is TRBJ1-2, the V gene TRBV7-3, with D perhaps TRBD1 (6 bases). The CDR3 contains 14 residues. Germline V gene data show CDR1 as SGHTA and CDR2 as FQGTGA. Trimming stripped 8 bases from V and 2 bases from J, with 15 bases between. In DNA form, the CDR3 reads TGTGCCAGCGGACCAGGGGACCAGAACTATGGCTACACCTTC. Translated, it gives CASGPGDQNYGYTF.

The chain has TRBV5-6 and TRBJ1-1; a possible D gene is TRBD1 (6 bases). The CDR3 length is 14 residues. Germline V gene lookup returns CDR1 SGHDT and CDR2 YYEEEE. Between the trimmed V and J ends, which lost 7 bases and 0 bases, there was a span of 13 bases. Here the CDR3 DNA reads TGTGCCAGCGGCGTTGGACAGATGAACACTGAAGCTTTCTTT. Protein product: CASGVGQMNTEAFF.

The table lists this clonotype with a few counts. This chain joins TRBV20-1 and TRBJ2-5, with 12 bases identical to TRBD2. With 3 bases clipped from V and 5 bases from J, the junction kept 4 bases outside the gene matches. The length of the CDR3 is 14 residues. Germline CDR1 DFQATT, CDR2 SNEGSKA (reference sequence). The DNA of the CDR3 is TGCAGTGCTAGTGTCGGACTAGCGGGGGAGACCCAGTACTTC. It specifies CSASVGLAGETQYF.

This clonotype was seen a handful of times. The chain links TRBV29-1 to TRBJ2-7; possible D gene TRBD2, 6 bases. V was cut by 4 bases and J by 6 bases, with 10 bases left in between. Per germline, CDR1 SQVTM and CDR2 ANQGSEA. The CDR3 extends over 11 amino acids. The DNA for the CDR3 is TGCAGCGTTGGGTCGGGGGTCGAGCAGTACTTC. It translates to CSVGSGVEQYF.

This clonotype occurred many times. This sequence joins TRBV12-3 or TRBV12-4 and TRBJ1-1; D gene ambiguous. The CDR3 totals 14 residues. V lost 4 bases, J lost 5 bases, and 14 bases lay in between. In DNA form, the CDR3 reads TGTGCCAGCAGTTCAAGCCCTGGACTTACTGAAGCTTTCTTT. Its translation is CASSSSPGLTEAFF.